A single sample is the source of the 7 T cell receptor beta chains below, sequenced in a study of T cell repertoires in cytomegalovirus infection (dated by TCRdb to the late 2010s). According to the study, the label for this sample's treatment or condition signals: in vitro stimulation with specific CMV peptide epitopes to enrich CMV-specific T cells. The sequencer listed for this sample is Illumina HiSeq 1500. In-frame beta chains were kept once TCRdb had trimmed the public reads at Q25 with fastp and called clones with MiXCR. Identical CDR3 protein sequences are pooled into one entry, listed with their most common genes and DNA. A total of around 310,000 distinct CDR3 sequences appear in this sample, 25% to 35% of them only once. About 19% of the sample is in the top ten clones. No antigens are known for them. Specimen: cultured PBMCs, collected from culture after CMV antigen stimulation. Receptor source: a human donor in good health (CMV status not recorded). Some clones in this sample may be carry-over from other donors' samples.

V gene TRBV12-5 combines with J gene TRBJ1-1; D possibly corresponds to TRBD1 (5 bases). V lost 3 bases and J 12 bases, leaving 14 bases between the germline ends. Germline V lookup: CDR1 LGHNT, CDR2 FRNRAP. This CDR3 is 12 amino acids long. In DNA, the CDR3 is TGTGCTAGTGGTTTCGGTCCAGGGTTACCTTTCTTT. This encodes CASGFGPGLPFF.

This clonotype showed up just a few times. The DNA for the CDR3 is TGTGCCAGCAGCTTCTCTCAGTACACTGAAGCTTTCTTT. Translated, it gives CASSFSQYTEAFF. V gene TRBV7-3 combines with J gene TRBJ1-1; D gene uncertain. Germline CDR1 is SGHTA and CDR2 is FQGTGA. V lost 3 bases and J 3 bases, leaving 8 bases between the germline ends. The CDR3 runs 13 residues. The variable domain in full, with the rest retrieved from reference TRBV7-3 and TRBJ1-1, is GAGVSQTPSNKVTEKGKYVELRCDPISGHTALYWYRQSLGQGPEFLIYFQGTGAADDSGLPNDRFFAVRPEGSVSTLKIQRTERGDSAVYLCASSFSQYTEAFFGQGTRLTVV.

The rearrangement uses TRBV19 and TRBJ2-1; 11 nucleotides align to TRBD2. From germline, CDR1 is LNHDA and CDR2 SQIVND (reference sequence). CDR3 length: 13 amino acids. Unmatched junction bases numbered 6, after V lost 3 bases and J lost 14 bases. The CDR3 DNA is TGTGCCAGTAGTATTCCCACTAGCGGGAGAGAGTTCTTC. Encoded protein: CASSIPTSGREFF.

The genes are TRBV2 and TRBJ1-2; 7 bases are shared with TRBD1. J was trimmed by 4 bases and V by 6 bases; bases with no gene match: 5. The V gene's germline CDR1 is SNHLY and CDR2 FYNNEI. The CDR3 is 13 residues long. This CDR3 reads CASREQGTYGYTF. In DNA form, the CDR3 reads TGTGCCAGCAGAGAACAGGGGACCTATGGCTACACCTTC.

This clonotype came up a few times. The V and J genes are TRBV15 and TRBJ2-3; D gene ambiguous. Germline V gives CDR1 LNHNV, CDR2 YYDKDF (reference sequence). The CDR3 has 13 amino acids. V shed 8 bases and J shed 5 bases, with 14 bases lying between them. In DNA form, the CDR3 reads TGTGCCACCGCCCTGGGGATCGAAGATACGCAGTATTTT. This gives the protein CATALGIEDTQYF.

This chain uses TRBV14 with TRBJ2-3; 10 bases fit TRBD1. V was clipped by 5 bases and J by 4 bases; unmatched bases: 9. CDR3 length: 16 amino acids. Germline V lookup: CDR1 SGHDN, CDR2 FVKESK. CDR3: CASSSNPGQGADTQYF. The CDR3 DNA sequence: TGTGCCAGCAGCTCGAATCCTGGACAGGGGGCAGATACGCAGTATTTT.

The chain recombines TRBV10-3 with TRBJ1-1; TRBD1 aligns across 8 bases. V gave up 2 bases and J gave up 7 bases; unmatched junction bases: 3. This CDR3 is 13 amino acids long. CDR1 is ENHRY and CDR2 is SYGVKD in the germline V gene. The CDR3 loop is CAISEQGAYEAFF. The CDR3 nucleotides read TGTGCCATCAGTGAGCAGGGGGCCTATGAAGCTTTCTTT.